The 19 T cell receptor beta chains in this list originate from one sample, sequenced in a study of graft-versus-host responses after intestinal transplantation. These receptors' antigens are unknown. Sequencing used immunoSEQ multiplex PCR; TCRdb keeps in-frame clones, though not all of them. The table lists some 100,000 clones, about 90% of them singletons. The starting material was unstimulated CD4+ T cells sorted from spleen or lymph node cells, obtained before transplant. Receptors originate from a human donor who was the organ donor for an intestinal transplant.

The chain links TRBV28 to TRBJ1-4; 8 nucleotides align to TRBD1. The CDR3 totals 16 residues. Trimming removed 4 bases from V and 6 bases from J; junction bases left unmatched: 10. Looked up from germline, CDR1 is MDHEN and CDR2 is SYDVKM. For the CDR3, the DNA is TGTGCCAGCAGTTCCACTACTCAGGGGGCCGATGAAAAACTGTTTTTT. Encoded protein: CASSSTTQGADEKLFF. Together with reference TRBV28 and TRBJ1-4, the CDR3 gives the full variable domain: DVKVTQSSRYLVKRTGEKVFLECVQDMDHENMFWYRQDPGLGLRLIYFSYDVKMKEKGDIPEGYSVSREKKERFSLILESASTNQTSMYLCASSSTTQGADEKLFFGSGTQLSVL.

This rearrangement joins TRBV6-7 to TRBJ2-3; D possibly corresponds to TRBD2 (5 bases). TRBV6-7 counts as an open reading frame of uncertain function. This CDR3 is 14 amino acids long. V shed 6 bases and J shed 6 bases, with 16 bases lying between them. The CDR3 nucleotides read TGTGCCAGCAGCCCGGACTCCTTTATGGATACGCAGTATTTT. This sequence encodes CASSPDSFMDTQYF.

This chain connects TRBV9 to TRBJ2-7, with D tentatively TRBD2 (6 bases). This CDR3 has 15 amino acids. Trimming shortened V by 1 base and J by 1 base, and 12 bases separated the two germline ends. Looked up from germline, CDR1 is SGDLS and CDR2 is YYNGEE. CDR3 DNA: TGTGCCAGCAGCGTACAAAAGGAGGGTTCCTACGAGCAGTACTTC. Encoded protein: CASSVQKEGSYEQYF.

The rearrangement links TRBV9 to TRBJ1-3; D gene ambiguous. The CDR3 sequence is 14 residues long. V was shortened by 2 bases and J by 0 bases, with 6 bases between the two germline ends. Germline assignment: CDR1 SGDLS and CDR2 YYNGEE. In nucleotides, the CDR3 is TGTGCCAGCAGCGTTAAGAGCTCTGGAAACACCATATATTTT. As protein: CASSVKSSGNTIYF.

The rearrangement links TRBV6-5 to TRBJ2-1; tentatively, D is TRBD1 or TRBD2 (5 bases each). The CDR3 runs to 15 residues. Germline V gives CDR1 MNHEY, CDR2 SVGAGI. Deletions cut 8 bases from V and 4 bases from J, with 18 bases between. CDR3 loop: CASRNLGEGYNEQFF. The CDR3 DNA is TGTGCCAGCCGGAACTTGGGGGAAGGTTACAATGAGCAGTTCTTC.

This chain links TRBV29-1 with TRBJ1-2, with D unresolved. The CDR3 has 12 amino acids. Germline V lookup: CDR1 SQVTM, CDR2 ANQGSEA. The V and J ends lost 2 bases and 5 bases respectively, with 9 bases between them. DNA of the CDR3: TGCAGCGTTGAACCCCGATCTTATGGCTACACCTTC. Its protein is CSVEPRSYGYTF.

V and J are TRBV29-1 and TRBJ2-7; maybe TRBD1 (6 bases). The CDR3 spans 14 residues. Per germline, CDR1 SQVTM and CDR2 ANQGSEA. The germline V and J ends were trimmed by 5 bases and 7 bases, with 21 bases remaining between them. The CDR3 reads CSVNLPATGGEQYF. The CDR3 DNA reads as TGCAGCGTTAACCTCCCCGCGACAGGAGGTGAGCAGTACTTC.

Concerning this clone: Other DNA sequences in this sample translate to the same CDR3. The genes are TRBV5-4 and TRBJ2-1; D not resolved. The CDR3 contains 15 residues. CDR1 is SGHNT, CDR2 YYREEE, per germline (reference sequence). With 0 bases removed from V and 0 bases from J, the gap between germline ends came to 7 bases. The CDR3 nucleotides are TGTGCCAGCAGCTTGGGCAGCTTCTCCTACAATGAGCAGTTCTTC. This codes for CASSLGSFSYNEQFF.

The chain joins TRBV9 to TRBJ2-5, with TRBD1 matching over 9 bases. In germline, CDR1 is SGDLS, CDR2 YYNGEE. The CDR3 contains 14 residues. Trimming cost V 2 bases and J 5 bases; bases outside gene matches: 4. The DNA for the CDR3 is TGTGCCAGCAGCGTTGGGGACAGGGTGGAGACCCAGTACTTC. As protein: CASSVGDRVETQYF.

V is TRBV19 and J is TRBJ1-5; possible D gene TRBD1, 6 bases. Germline assignment: CDR1 LNHDA and CDR2 SQIVND (reference sequence). This CDR3 is 12 amino acids long. V was clipped by 9 bases and J by 4 bases, with 10 bases between them. CDR3 sequence reads: CASQGPNQPQHF. The CDR3, as DNA: TGTGCCAGCCAGGGGCCAAATCAGCCCCAGCATTTT.

The J gene is TRBJ1-1, the V gene TRBV19; 9 nucleotides agree with TRBD1. The CDR3 loop spans 14 amino acids. Germline V gives CDR1 LNHDA, CDR2 SQIVND (reference sequence). The V gene end was trimmed by 7 bases and the J gene end by 4 bases; junction bases not matched to a gene: 7. The DNA of the CDR3 is TGTGCCAGTATGGGGACAGGGTGGGGCACTGAAGCTTTCTTT. It encodes CASMGTGWGTEAFF.

J is TRBJ2-3 and V is TRBV6-5; unclear D gene. Germline CDR1 MNHEY, CDR2 SVGAGI. This CDR3 spans 9 amino acids. The CDR3 is CDLTDTQYF. CDR3 nucleotide sequence: TGTGACCTCACAGATACGCAGTATTTT.

The genes are TRBV7-6 and TRBJ2-2, with a weak D call TRBD1 (5 bases). This CDR3 has 15 residues. Germline lookup yields CDR1 SGHVS and CDR2 FNYEAQ. V lost 2 bases and J 2 bases, leaving 9 bases between the germline ends. The CDR3 DNA follows: TGTGCCAGCAGCTTAAATCAGGGAAACACCGGGGAGCTGTTTTTT. It is translated as CASSLNQGNTGELFF.

This rearrangement joins TRBV19 to TRBJ2-3; 10 bases align to TRBD2. The germline CDR1 and CDR2 sequences are LNHDA and SQIVND (reference sequence). Trimming took 3 bases from V and 2 from J; bases not matched to a gene: 2. CDR3 length: 15 residues. The CDR3 nucleotides read TGTGCCAGTAGTATTACTAGCGGGGCCACAGATACGCAGTATTTT. This sequence encodes CASSITSGATDTQYF.

The gene calls are TRBV5-3 and TRBJ1-1; 7 bases agree with TRBD1. TRBV5-3 is an ORF, and what it does is uncertain. V lost 1 base and J lost 5; bases outside the gene matches: 20. The CDR3 loop spans 19 amino acids. The CDR3 DNA sequence: TGTGCCAGAAGCTTGTGGCAACGACAGGGCGCACAGGAAAGGACTGAAGCTTTCTTT. Translating it yields CARSLWQRQGAQERTEAFF.

This clone has just a few counts. The chain has TRBV5-4 and TRBJ2-7; D is unclear. The CDR3 covers 17 residues. Germline V gene data show CDR1 as SGHNT and CDR2 as YYREEE (reference sequence). Deletions cut 3 bases from V and 3 bases from J, with 22 bases between. In DNA form, the CDR3 reads TGTGCCAGCAGCTCACCAGGCCCCGTAAGATTGTACTACGAGCAGTACTTC. As protein: CASSSPGPVRLYYEQYF.

The V gene is TRBV30, the J gene TRBJ2-1, with D perhaps given as TRBD1 or TRBD2 (6 bases each). CDR1 is GTSNPN and CDR2 is SVGIG in the germline V gene (reference sequence). This CDR3 region has 15 residues. Trimming took off 3 bases at V and 0 bases at J, with 12 bases between the two ends. The chain's CDR3 is CAWRRGASSYNEQFF. CDR3 nucleotide sequence: TGTGCCTGGAGGAGGGGGGCCAGCTCCTACAATGAGCAGTTCTTC.

This sequence joins TRBV5-1 and TRBJ2-5; D call uncertain. Germline CDR1 and CDR2: SGHRS and YFSETQ. The CDR3 has 15 amino acids. The V end was cut by 4 bases, the J end by 4 bases, with 17 bases between. Here the CDR3 DNA reads TGCGCCAGCAGCGGTAAGGCTGGCGGCAGAGAGACCCAGTACTTC. Protein sequence: CASSGKAGGRETQYF.

The CDR3: CATQGRAANEQFF. In DNA, the CDR3 is TGTGCCACGCAGGGCAGGGCTGCGAATGAGCAGTTCTTC. This chain links TRBV10-3 with TRBJ2-1, with D perhaps TRBD1 (5 bases). The CDR3 covers 13 residues. V lost 10 bases and J 7 bases, leaving 17 bases between the germline ends. In germline, CDR1 is ENHRY, CDR2 SYGVKD.